The 22 T cell receptor beta chains reported below all come from one sample, sequenced in a study of T cell repertoires in aging, cancer and after chemotherapy. A mixed TRB-A/B primer pool amplified rearranged TRB by multiplex touch-down PCR. TCRdb recomputed calls from the multiplex PCR reads with MiXCR, one row per CDR3 protein. The repertoire holds about 1,300 distinct CDR3 sequences, with roughly 46% as singletons. Peripheral blood genomic DNA, not sorted cells or RNA, was the template. The sample comprised blood. These receptors came from a human donor with a blood cancer.

The chain employs TRBV29-1 and TRBJ2-5, with D maybe TRBD2 (6 bases). The V gene's germline CDR1 is SQVTM and CDR2 ANQGSEA. The CDR3 spans 12 residues. Between the trimmed V and J ends, which lost 8 bases and 3 bases, there was a span of 13 bases. The CDR3 coding sequence is TGCAGCTTGGCGGCGGGGAAAGAGACCCAGTACTTC. It encodes CSLAAGKETQYF.

This sequence joins TRBV6-2 or TRBV6-3 and TRBJ2-5; D unresolved. Trimming stripped 8 bases from V and 3 bases from J, with 7 bases between. CDR3 length equals 11 residues. From germline, CDR1 is MNHEY and CDR2 SVGEGT. CDR3 coding DNA: TGTGCCAGCGGGCGGAAAGAGACCCAGTACTTC. Its translation: CASGRKETQYF.

Within the sample, this clonotype is medium-sized (0.01 to 0.1%). This chain joins TRBV18 and TRBJ1-1; D is unresolved. Germline V lookup: CDR1 KGHSH, CDR2 LQKENI. V dropped 4 bases and J dropped 1 base, with 7 bases sitting between them. This CDR3 spans 13 amino acids. In DNA form, the CDR3 reads TGTGCCAGCTCACGGTCGGGGAACACTGAAGCTTTCTTT. Translating gives CASSRSGNTEAFF.

By share, this clonotype ranks as medium-sized. V usage is TRBV7-2 and J usage is TRBJ1-6; D might be TRBD1 (5 bases). CDR1 and CDR2 from the germline V gene are SGHTA and FQGNSA. This CDR3 has 16 amino acids. V lost 4 bases, J lost 7 bases, and 17 bases lay in between. CDR3 region: CASSSGTLLSNSPLHF. The CDR3 coding sequence is TGTGCCAGCAGCTCCGGGACCCTCCTTTCCAATTCACCCCTCCACTTT.

In its sample, this clonotype was seen once. The chain is built from TRBV29-1 and TRBJ1-2, with no clear D. CDR1 is SQVTM, CDR2 ANQGSEA, per germline. The CDR3 is 13 amino acids. V lost 7 bases and J 2 bases, leaving 14 bases between the germline ends. The CDR3 is CSADLDGNYGYTF. The CDR3 coding sequence is TGCAGCGCAGACCTGGACGGCAACTATGGCTACACCTTC. Filled out from reference TRBV29-1 and TRBJ1-2, the complete variable domain reads SAVISQKPSRDICQRGTSLTIQCQVDSQVTMMFWYRQQPGQSLTLIATANQGSEATYESGFVIDKFPISRPNLTFSTLTVSNMSPEDSSIYLCSADLDGNYGYTFGSGTRLTVV.

On this clonotype: It may be a read error: a sequence one base away is much more abundant. The V gene is TRBV30, the J gene TRBJ2-3, with D possibly being TRBD2 (5 bases). Germline V gene sequence: CDR1 GTSNPN, CDR2 SVGIG (reference sequence). The CDR3 length is 17 residues. The ends were cut back, 2 bases at V and 3 bases at J, with 21 bases in the middle. The CDR3 loop reads CAWSWRRGRVETDTQYF. CDR3 DNA sequence: TGTGCCTGGAGTTGGCGGCGAGGGCGGGTGGAAACAGATACGCAGTATTTT.

Within the sample, this clonotype is large. The chain links TRBV19 to TRBJ2-3; 8 bases fit TRBD2. The CDR3 totals 14 residues. V was pared by 5 bases and J by 5 bases, with 6 bases of the junction left unmatched. Germline-derived CDR1 and CDR2 are LNHDA and SQIVND (reference sequence). CDR3 DNA sequence: TGTGCCAGTAGTCCCCTCGGGGGGGTAGATACGCAGTATTTT. Encoded protein: CASSPLGGVDTQYF. Filled out from reference TRBV19 and TRBJ2-3, the complete variable domain reads DGGITQSPKYLFRKEGQNVTLSCEQNLNHDAMYWYRQDPGQGLRLIYYSQIVNDFQKGDIAEGYSVSREKKESFPLTVTSAQKNPTAFYLCASSPLGGVDTQYFGPGTRLTVL.

By proportion, this clonotype is hyperexpanded (1% or more). This chain uses TRBV19 with TRBJ2-7, with D perhaps being TRBD1 or TRBD2 (5 bases each). CDR1 is LNHDA, CDR2 SQIVND, per germline (reference sequence). This CDR3 contains 13 residues. The V end was cut by 4 bases, the J end by 3 bases, with 10 bases between. For the CDR3, the DNA is TGTGCCAGTAGTACGGGACGGATCTACGAGCAGTACTTC. Its translation is CASSTGRIYEQYF.

As concerns this clonotype: A much larger clone differs from this one at a single base, so this may be a read error. The chain employs TRBV11-2 and TRBJ1-4; D not resolved. The CDR3 contains 15 residues. The germline gives CDR1 SGHAT, CDR2 FQNNGV. Between the trimmed V and J ends, which lost 1 base and 9 bases, there was a span of 15 bases. The CDR3 DNA reads as TGTGCCAGCAGCTTAGGAGGGTATTCTAGTAAAAAACTGTTTTTT. Amino acids: CASSLGGYSSKKLFF.

This clonotype qualifies as large. The V and J genes are TRBV6-1 and TRBJ2-7, with 9 bases aligning to TRBD2. This CDR3 comprises 15 residues. Germline CDR1 and CDR2: MNHNS and SASEGT. Trimming cost V 1 base and J 0 bases; bases outside gene matches: 1. In DNA, the CDR3 is TGTGCCAGCAGTGAAGTTAGCGGGAGCTCCTACGAGCAGTACTTC. Protein sequence: CASSEVSGSSYEQYF.

V usage is TRBV19 and J usage is TRBJ2-2, with 10 bases fitting TRBD2. The CDR3 totals 16 residues. J was trimmed by 0 bases and V by 5 bases; bases with no gene match: 3. Germline V gene sequence: CDR1 LNHDA, CDR2 SQIVND (reference sequence). The DNA for the CDR3 is TGTGCCAGTAGTTTAGGACTAGCGGCGAACACCGGGGAGCTGTTTTTT. Translation: CASSLGLAANTGELFF.

This clonotype ranks as large (0.1 to 1%). This chain connects TRBV6-2 or TRBV6-3 to TRBJ2-1; TRBD2 might be the D (6 bases). This CDR3 contains 14 residues. The germline V gene encodes CDR1 MNHEY and CDR2 SVGEGT. V lost 8 bases and J 1 base, leaving 12 bases between the germline ends. Here the CDR3 reads CASGRRDSYNEQFF. In DNA form, the CDR3 reads TGTGCCAGCGGGCGGAGGGATTCCTACAATGAGCAGTTCTTC.

This clonotype was picked up one time. The chain combines TRBV6-6 with TRBJ2-1, with 8 positions matching TRBD2. Germline trimming cut 0 bases from V and 0 bases from J; bases unmatched to any gene: 1. This CDR3 is built from 16 residues. CDR1 is MNHNY, CDR2 SVGAGI, per germline (reference sequence). The CDR3 reads CASSYSSGSSYNEQFF. The CDR3 DNA reads as TGTGCCAGCAGTTACTCGAGCGGGAGCTCCTACAATGAGCAGTTCTTC.

With regard to this clonotype: An end of the junction differs from the germline gene, which may be a read error. The chain carries TRBV5-1 and TRBJ2-5, with 7 bases lining up with TRBD1. The CDR3 extends over 14 amino acids. Looked up from germline, CDR1 is SGHRS and CDR2 is YFSETQ. The CDR3, as DNA: TGTGCCAGCAGACCGCCGGGACAGAGGGAGACCCAGTACTTC. Translated: CASRPPGQRETQYF.

The chain carries TRBV18 and TRBJ1-5; D possibly corresponds to TRBD1 (5 bases). Looked up from germline, CDR1 is KGHSH and CDR2 is LQKENI. Trimming took 4 bases from V and 1 from J, leaving 8 bases between them. The CDR3 runs to 14 residues. CDR3 DNA sequence: TGTGCCAGCTCACACCGGGACAGCAATCAGCCCCAGCATTTT. Translated, it gives CASSHRDSNQPQHF.

This chain connects TRBV24-1 to TRBJ2-4; 14 positions agree with TRBD2. The junction had 9 bases not matched to a gene; V was cut back by 4 bases and J by 2 bases. CDR3 size: 19 residues. Germline V lookup: CDR1 KGHDR, CDR2 SFDVKD. The CDR3 region has the DNA TGTGCCACCAGTGAATCGGGACTAGCGGGAGAGCTAACCAAAAACATTCAGTACTTC. It codes for CATSESGLAGELTKNIQYF.

The chain is built from TRBV6-8 and TRBJ1-2, with TRBD1 matching over 9 bases. The length of the CDR3 is 15 residues. Germline-derived CDR1 and CDR2 are MNHGY and SAAAGT. Losses at the gene ends were 5 bases for V and 10 bases for J; bases not matched to a gene: 14. The CDR3 bases are TGTGCCAGCAGTGAACAGGGGGCCTCTAACTATAACTACACCTTC. Its protein product is CASSEQGASNYNYTF.

By its share, this clonotype is large (0.1 to 1%). The rearrangement uses TRBV29-1 and TRBJ1-1, with D perhaps TRBD1 (6 bases). V was trimmed by 8 bases and J by 3 bases, leaving 19 bases between them. The CDR3 has 14 amino acids. The germline CDR1 and CDR2 sequences are SQVTM and ANQGSEA. The CDR3 region has the DNA TGCAGCTCCGATGGGGGCGTTAGAGACACTGAAGCTTTCTTT. Protein product: CSSDGGVRDTEAFF.

This clonotype is large (0.1 to 1%) by share. The rearrangement links TRBV6-5 to TRBJ2-5, with 8 bases that match TRBD1. The CDR3 has 14 amino acids. Germline values: CDR1 MNHEY, CDR2 SVGAGI. J gave up 4 bases and V 5 bases, and 6 bases lay outside the gene matches. CDR3 DNA sequence: TGTGCCAGCAGTAATACAGGGGGGTTAGAGACCCAGTACTTC. This sequence encodes CASSNTGGLETQYF.

This clonotype was recorded once. The chain combines TRBV2 with TRBJ2-5; D call uncertain. Germline CDR1 SNHLY, CDR2 FYNNEI. With 10 bases removed from V and 1 base from J, the gap between germline ends came to 10 bases. There are 12 residues in the CDR3. For the CDR3, the DNA is TGTGCCATCTCCCCGGTCCAAGAGACCCAGTACTTC. Translation gives CAISPVQETQYF.

This sequence joins TRBV6-6 and TRBJ2-5, with D perhaps given as TRBD1 or TRBD2 (5 bases each). Per the germline V gene, CDR1 is MNHNY and CDR2 is SVGAGI (reference sequence). V was shortened by 5 bases and J by 5 bases, with 18 bases between the two germline ends. The CDR3 has 15 residues. The CDR3 here is CASSAWGGGSETQYF. DNA for the CDR3: TGTGCCAGCAGTGCCTGGGGCGGAGGTTCGGAGACCCAGTACTTC.

The rearrangement uses TRBV12-3 or TRBV12-4 and TRBJ1-5; 8 bases align to TRBD1. With V trimmed by 6 bases and J by 2 bases, 3 bases remained unmatched. There are 14 residues in the CDR3. The CDR3 DNA is TGTGCCAGCAGGCCGGGACAGGGCAATCAGCCCCAGCATTTT. This encodes CASRPGQGNQPQHF.